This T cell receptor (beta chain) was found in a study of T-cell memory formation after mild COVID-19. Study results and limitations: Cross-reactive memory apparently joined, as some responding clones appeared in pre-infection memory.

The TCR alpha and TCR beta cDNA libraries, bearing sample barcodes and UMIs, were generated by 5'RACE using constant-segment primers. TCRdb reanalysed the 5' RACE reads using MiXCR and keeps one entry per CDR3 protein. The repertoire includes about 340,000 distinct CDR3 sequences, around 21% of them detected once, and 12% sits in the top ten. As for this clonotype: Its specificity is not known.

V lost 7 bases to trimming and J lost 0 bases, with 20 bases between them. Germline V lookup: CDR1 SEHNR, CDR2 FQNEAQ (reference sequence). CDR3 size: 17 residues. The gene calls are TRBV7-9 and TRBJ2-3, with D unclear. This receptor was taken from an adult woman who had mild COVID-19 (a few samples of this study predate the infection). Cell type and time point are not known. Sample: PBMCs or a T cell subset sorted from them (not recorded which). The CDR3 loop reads CASNHPPWSPSTDTQYF. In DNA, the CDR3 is TGTGCCAGCAACCACCCGCCGTGGAGCCCTAGCACAGATACGCAGTATTTT.